The source of this T cell receptor (beta chain) is a study of blood T cell repertoires in COVID-19. Study details: Specimens from acute and convalescent COVID-19 originated in the United States, Italy and Spain. Nucleic acid was either cDNA or gDNA, and it came from T cells, B-cell-depleted T cells, or PBMCs.

This CDR3 spans 15 amino acids. V lost 2 bases to trimming and J lost 5 bases, with 14 bases between them. Per the germline V gene, CDR1 is SGHKS and CDR2 is YYEKEE (reference sequence). It was during active infection that Seattle patients were enrolled and then longitudinally followed. How the authors handled the data: Nucleated cell counts were estimated from reference gene primer amplification. Data came from immunoSEQ multiplex PCR; TCRdb stores just in-frame clones and leaves some out. That table furnishes V, J and clone size, whereas the DNA furnished D and trimming. The table lists about 50,000 clones, about four fifths of them singletons.

The clonotype originates from a woman of 80 years or more with COVID-19, enrolled during active disease. The rearrangement joins TRBV5-5 to TRBJ1-5; D perhaps matches TRBD1 (5 bases). The specimen was peripheral blood. The CDR3 region has the DNA TGTGCCAGCAGCTTCGTCGGGGGATTGGATCAGCCCCAGCATTTT. It specifies CASSFVGGLDQPQHF.